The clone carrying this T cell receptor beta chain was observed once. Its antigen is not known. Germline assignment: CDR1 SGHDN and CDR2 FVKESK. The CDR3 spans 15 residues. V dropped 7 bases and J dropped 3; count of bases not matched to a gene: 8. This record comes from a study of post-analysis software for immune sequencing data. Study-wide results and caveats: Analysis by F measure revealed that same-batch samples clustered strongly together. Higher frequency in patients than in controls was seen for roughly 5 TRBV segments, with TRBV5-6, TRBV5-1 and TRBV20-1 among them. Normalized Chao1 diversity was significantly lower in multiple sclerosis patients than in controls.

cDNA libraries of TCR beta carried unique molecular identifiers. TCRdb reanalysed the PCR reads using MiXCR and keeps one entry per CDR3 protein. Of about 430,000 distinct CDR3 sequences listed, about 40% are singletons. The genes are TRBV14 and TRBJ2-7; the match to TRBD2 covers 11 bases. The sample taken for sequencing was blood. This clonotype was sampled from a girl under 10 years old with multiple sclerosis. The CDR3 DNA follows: TGTGCCAGCACGGCCGGGACTAGCGGTATCTACGAGCAGTACTTC. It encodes CASTAGTSGIYEQYF.